These 9 T cell receptor beta chains were sequenced from one sample in a study of OX40 agonist ivuxolimab in advanced cancers. The library was obtained by the immunoSEQ multiplex PCR assay. The table was pulled from immuneACCESS by TCRdb, which kept in-frame rearrangements only. Such tables lose some clones; where checked, under half of the loss comes from unresolved V genes, and the rest has no known cause. The sample records under 150,000 clones, just over 90% of which are singletons. Around 0.99% of the sample is taken by the ten largest. Here the sequenced sample was CD4+ or CD8+ T cells sorted from blood, taken in a trial of the OX40 agonist ivuxolimab. All receptors come from an adult with an advanced solid tumor such as melanoma, head and neck, liver or kidney cancer.

The genes are TRBV28 and TRBJ1-3; perhaps TRBD1 as D (5 bases). CDR1 and CDR2 from the germline V gene are MDHEN and SYDVKM. The CDR3 has 14 residues. V was shortened by 7 bases and J by 0 bases, with 10 bases between the two germline ends. This CDR3 is CASTSGSSGNTIYF. In DNA form, the CDR3 reads TGTGCCAGCACCTCAGGGAGCTCTGGAAACACCATATATTTT. The whole variable domain, remainder taken from reference TRBV28 and TRBJ1-3, is DVKVTQSSRYLVKRTGEKVFLECVQDMDHENMFWYRQDPGLGLRLIYFSYDVKMKEKGDIPEGYSVSREKKERFSLILESASTNQTSMYLCASTSGSSGNTIYFGEGSWLTVV.

The chain is built from TRBV19 and TRBJ1-1; D is perhaps TRBD1 (5 bases). Trimming took 6 bases from V and 2 from J, leaving 13 bases between them. Germline CDR1 and CDR2: LNHDA and SQIVND (reference sequence). The CDR3 is 14 residues long. The CDR3 region is CASRTGGVNTEAFF. In nucleotides, the CDR3 is TGTGCCAGTAGAACCGGAGGGGTCAACACTGAAGCTTTCTTT.

The chain couples TRBV28 to TRBJ1-6; tentatively, D is TRBD1 (6 bases). This CDR3 is 15 amino acids long. CDR1 is MDHEN and CDR2 is SYDVKM in the germline V gene. Trimming pared 6 bases from V and 6 bases from J, leaving 15 bases between. CDR3 nucleotides: TGTGCCAGCAGCCTTACGGGGACACCTAATTCACCCCTCCACTTT. Residues: CASSLTGTPNSPLHF.

J is TRBJ2-7 and V is TRBV28, with 7 bases aligning to TRBD2. With 3 bases clipped from V and 6 bases from J, the junction kept 5 bases outside the gene matches. Germline V gene sequence: CDR1 MDHEN, CDR2 SYDVKM. The CDR3 spans 13 residues. CDR3 amino acids: CASSLGGRGEQYF. CDR3 coding DNA: TGTGCCAGCAGTTTGGGGGGGAGAGGCGAGCAGTACTTC.

This clone was found once. J is TRBJ1-2 and V is TRBV29-1, with D perhaps matching TRBD1 (5 bases). This CDR3 has 15 amino acids. V was pared by 2 bases and J by 5 bases, with 18 bases between. Germline V gene data show CDR1 as SQVTM and CDR2 as ANQGSEA. In DNA, the CDR3 is TGCAGCGTTGAAAACCTAGGCGGGGGGATATATGGCTACACCTTC. Translated, it gives CSVENLGGGIYGYTF. The full variable domain, in which reference TRBV29-1 and TRBJ1-2 provide the parts outside the CDR3, is SAVISQKPSRDICQRGTSLTIQCQVDSQVTMMFWYRQQPGQSLTLIATANQGSEATYESGFVIDKFPISRPNLTFSTLTVSNMSPEDSSIYLCSVENLGGGIYGYTFGSGTRLTVV.

J is TRBJ2-1 and V is TRBV15; 11 nucleotides line up with TRBD2. In germline, CDR1 is LNHNV, CDR2 YYDKDF (reference sequence). This CDR3 comprises 15 residues. J was trimmed by 1 base and V by 10 bases; bases with no gene match: 6. The CDR3, as DNA: TGTGCCAGTTCGACTAGCGGGACGTCCTACAATGAGCAGTTCTTC. Amino acids: CASSTSGTSYNEQFF.

The rearrangement uses TRBV7-9 and TRBJ2-6; TRBD1 matches at 7 bases. The CDR3 has 15 residues. After removal of 4 bases from V and 2 bases from J, the junction contained 2 bases not matched to a gene. CDR1 and CDR2 (germline): SEHNR, FQNEAQ (reference sequence). The CDR3 nucleotides are TGTGCCAGCAGCTCGACAGGGACTGGGGCCAACGTCCTGACTTTC. It yields the protein CASSSTGTGANVLTF.

This chain links TRBV28 with TRBJ1-2, with a possible D match to TRBD1 (5 bases). CDR3 length equals 16 residues. Germline V gene sequence: CDR1 MDHEN, CDR2 SYDVKM. The germline V and J ends were trimmed by 3 bases and 2 bases, with 16 bases remaining between them. The CDR3 region has the DNA TGTGCCAGCAGTTTTACGGGGGGGTTAGGGAACTATGGCTACACCTTC. Protein product: CASSFTGGLGNYGYTF.

V usage is TRBV27 and J usage is TRBJ2-7, with 11 bases fitting TRBD2. The CDR3 has 16 residues. CDR1 is MNHEY, CDR2 SMNVEV, per germline (reference sequence). The V gene end was trimmed by 4 bases and the J gene end by 2 bases; junction bases not matched to a gene: 7. The CDR3 here is CASSSPHSGRAYEQYF. The CDR3 bases are TGTGCCAGCAGTTCACCCCATAGCGGGAGGGCCTACGAGCAGTACTTC.